One and the same sample provided the 24 T cell receptor beta chains below, sequenced in a study of T cells after yellow fever vaccination. Via MiXCR, TCRdb re-called the 5' RACE reads, giving one row per CDR3 protein. The sample yields 550,000 to 750,000 distinct CDR3 sequences, about 14% seen once. The sequencing here drew on PBMCs, taken on the day of the yellow fever booster vaccination. The receptors were gathered from a young man who received the YFV17D yellow fever vaccine.

This clonotype was seen at least ten times. V gene TRBV15 combines with J gene TRBJ2-7; 12 bases align to TRBD2. The CDR3 length is 15 residues. V was pared by 4 bases and J by 2 bases, with 3 bases of the junction left unmatched. Germline V gives CDR1 LNHNV, CDR2 YYDKDF (reference sequence). CDR3 sequence reads: CATSTSGRAAYEQYF. The CDR3 DNA sequence: TGTGCCACCAGCACTAGCGGGAGGGCCGCCTACGAGCAGTACTTC.

This chain links TRBV7-2 with TRBJ2-5, with D tentatively TRBD1 (5 bases). The CDR3 totals 13 residues. Germline CDR1 and CDR2: SGHTA and FQGNSA. V lost 4 bases, J lost 5 bases, and 11 bases lay in between. The chain's CDR3 is CASSSMGQETQYF. The CDR3 DNA is TGTGCCAGCAGCTCCATGGGGCAGGAGACCCAGTACTTC.

This chain connects TRBV12-5 to TRBJ2-5; 7 bases match TRBD2. Per the germline V gene, CDR1 is LGHNT and CDR2 is FRNRAP. The CDR3 runs 15 residues. The junction had 7 bases not matched to a gene; V was cut back by 5 bases and J by 1 base. The CDR3 spells CASGLGGGIQETQYF. CDR3 DNA sequence: TGTGCTAGTGGTCTGGGGGGAGGGATCCAAGAGACCCAGTACTTC.

This clonotype was picked up many times. The CDR3 DNA reads as TGCGCCAGCAGTGACCATGATGGCTACACCTTC. Protein sequence: CASSDHDGYTF. The chain is built from TRBV10-2 and TRBJ1-2; D is unclear. The CDR3 sequence is 11 residues long. Germline values: CDR1 WSHSY, CDR2 SAAADI. Between the trimmed V and J ends, which lost 3 bases and 6 bases, there was a span of 5 bases.

This chain uses TRBV7-9 with TRBJ1-4, with D unresolved. Germline values: CDR1 SEHNR, CDR2 FQNEAQ (reference sequence). CDR3 length equals 16 residues. Trimming stripped 1 base from V and 3 bases from J, with 12 bases between. The chain's CDR3 is CASSLVVATSNEKLFF. In DNA form, the CDR3 reads TGTGCCAGCAGCTTAGTAGTGGCTACATCTAATGAAAAACTGTTTTTT.

This clonotype was picked up many times. The chain combines TRBV12-3 or TRBV12-4 with TRBJ1-1; D gene ambiguous. The CDR3 is 12 residues long. The ends were cut back, 4 bases at V and 6 bases at J, with 9 bases in the middle. The CDR3: CASSSILAEAFF. CDR3 DNA: TGTGCCAGCAGTTCGATTTTAGCTGAAGCTTTCTTT.

This clonotype appeared a single time. This may stem from a read error, because a much larger clone lies one nucleotide away. The rearrangement links TRBV11-3 to TRBJ2-3; D possibly corresponds to TRBD2 (6 bases). The CDR3 length is 13 residues. Germline CDR1 SGHNT, CDR2 YENEEA. The CDR3 coding sequence is TGTGCCAGCAGCACGGGACTCACAGATACGCGGTATTTT. Translated: CASSTGLTDTRYF.

This clonotype has only a few counts. The chain recombines TRBV18 with TRBJ1-2; D unresolved. This CDR3 is 14 amino acids long. Trimming stripped 5 bases from V and 4 bases from J, with 14 bases between. Germline CDR1 is KGHSH and CDR2 is LQKENI. The CDR3 sequence: CASSDVEEGYGYTF. The DNA of the CDR3 is TGTGCCAGCTCAGACGTCGAGGAGGGCTATGGCTACACCTTC.

The rearrangement joins TRBV7-2 to TRBJ2-5; 7 bases map to TRBD1. The CDR3 runs 14 residues. The junction had 5 bases not matched to a gene; V was cut back by 1 base and J by 6 bases. Germline lookup yields CDR1 SGHTA and CDR2 FQGNSA. CDR3 sequence: CASSLETGMKTQYF. CDR3 in DNA: TGTGCCAGCAGCTTAGAGACAGGGATGAAGACCCAGTACTTC.

The CDR3, as DNA: TGTGCCAGCTCACCATTCGGCAGTGAAGCTTTCTTT. It codes for CASSPFGSEAFF. The chain is built from TRBV18 and TRBJ1-1; no firm D call. V gave up 2 bases and J gave up 7 bases, with 8 bases separating them. The CDR3 is 12 amino acids. The germline V gene has CDR1 KGHSH and CDR2 LQKENI.

The gene calls are TRBV5-1 and TRBJ2-3; D gene uncertain. V lost 6 bases to trimming and J lost 4 bases, with 9 bases between them. CDR1 is SGHRS, CDR2 YFSETQ, per germline. This CDR3 has 12 amino acids. The CDR3 is CASMEVADTQYF. For the CDR3, the DNA is TGCGCCAGCATGGAAGTCGCAGATACGCAGTATTTT.

The CDR3 region has the DNA TGTGCCAGCATTGCGGGAGGAGTGGATACGCAGTATTTT. The encoded protein is CASIAGGVDTQYF. This chain links TRBV6-2 or TRBV6-3 with TRBJ2-3, with TRBD2 matching 8 bases. CDR3 length: 13 residues. Trimming removed 7 bases from V and 6 bases from J; junction bases left unmatched: 6. Germline CDR1 MNHEY, CDR2 SVGEGT.

This chain joins TRBV6-5 and TRBJ2-1, with D perhaps TRBD1 or TRBD2 (5 bases each). From germline, CDR1 is MNHEY and CDR2 SVGAGI. V lost 2 bases to trimming and J lost 3 bases, with 14 bases between them. CDR3 size: 16 residues. CDR3 nucleotide sequence: TGTGCCAGCAGTTACGGGGCGGGCGCTGGCTACAATGAGCAGTTCTTC. This sequence encodes CASSYGAGAGYNEQFF.

The chain is built from TRBV6-5 and TRBJ2-1; 9 positions match TRBD2. V was pared by 5 bases and J by 3 bases, with 14 bases of the junction left unmatched. This CDR3 is built from 18 residues. The V gene's germline CDR1 is MNHEY and CDR2 SVGAGI. CDR3: CASSLAPFSGSGYNEQFF. The CDR3 bases are TGTGCCAGCAGTCTAGCTCCATTTAGCGGGAGTGGCTACAATGAGCAGTTCTTC.

There are a few counts of this clonotype. V usage is TRBV12-3 or TRBV12-4 and J usage is TRBJ1-1; TRBD1 might be the D (6 bases). The CDR3 covers 15 residues. With 7 bases removed from V and 7 bases from J, the gap between germline ends came to 22 bases. CDR3 region: CASKSSGGGGGEAFF. In nucleotides, the CDR3 is TGTGCCAGCAAATCCTCGGGAGGGGGAGGTGGTGAAGCTTTCTTT.

V and J are TRBV7-2 and TRBJ2-5; a possible D gene is TRBD2 (6 bases). Germline-derived CDR1 and CDR2 are SGHTA and FQGNSA. The CDR3 totals 15 residues. V was clipped by 4 bases and J by 1 base, with 13 bases between them. CDR3 sequence: CASSSAGPGQETQYF. In nucleotides, the CDR3 is TGTGCCAGCAGCTCAGCGGGTCCAGGCCAAGAGACCCAGTACTTC.

The sample holds a few counts of this clonotype. CDR3 sequence reads: CASSEFGTGTRALHF. The CDR3 nucleotides read TGTGCCAGCAGCGAATTTGGGACAGGGACTAGGGCCCTCCACTTT. This sequence joins TRBV12-3 or TRBV12-4 and TRBJ1-6; TRBD1 aligns across 9 bases. Losses at the gene ends were 6 bases for V and 14 bases for J; bases not matched to a gene: 14. This CDR3 has 15 residues.

The V and J genes are TRBV15 and TRBJ2-1; D is uncertain. The V end was cut by 1 base, the J end by 9 bases, with 4 bases between. This CDR3 spans 11 amino acids. Per germline, CDR1 LNHNV and CDR2 YYDKDF (reference sequence). CDR3 residues: CATSRGGEQFF. Here the CDR3 DNA reads TGTGCCACCAGCAGAGGGGGTGAGCAGTTCTTC.

The CDR3: CATSKDGTSYNEQFF. For the CDR3, the DNA is TGTGCCACCAGCAAAGACGGGACGTCCTACAATGAGCAGTTCTTC. The genes are TRBV15 and TRBJ2-1, with D possibly being TRBD1 or TRBD2 (5 bases each). The V end was cut by 4 bases, the J end by 1 base, with 11 bases between. CDR3 size: 15 residues. Germline assignment: CDR1 LNHNV and CDR2 YYDKDF (reference sequence).

V and J are TRBV20-1 and TRBJ2-5, with 7 bases matching TRBD2. CDR3 length equals 16 residues. CDR1 is DFQATT and CDR2 is SNEGSKA in the germline V gene (reference sequence). Unmatched junction bases numbered 16, after V lost 4 bases and J lost 5 bases. The CDR3 region has the DNA TGCAGTGCTAATCGACTAGCCGGGTCTCCTTCGGAGACCCAGTACTTC. This translates into CSANRLAGSPSETQYF.

The chain is built from TRBV27 and TRBJ2-3; 7 bases fit TRBD1. The J segment lost 5 bases and the V segment lost 2 bases, leaving 1 base of the junction unmatched. CDR3 length: 13 residues. The germline gives CDR1 MNHEY, CDR2 SMNVEV (reference sequence). The CDR3 here is CASSLNRGDTQYF. The DNA of the CDR3 is TGTGCCAGCAGTTTAAACAGGGGAGATACGCAGTATTTT.

This chain uses TRBV6-1 with TRBJ1-5; D not certain. V lost 6 bases to trimming and J lost 0 bases, with 6 bases between them. This CDR3 spans 13 amino acids. Germline V gene data show CDR1 as MNHNS and CDR2 as SASEGT. CDR3 in amino acids: CASSFNSNQPQHF. The CDR3, as DNA: TGTGCCAGCAGCTTTAATAGCAATCAGCCCCAGCATTTT.

V and J are TRBV24-1 and TRBJ1-1, with a possible D match to TRBD1 (6 bases). The CDR3 totals 15 residues. CDR1 KGHDR and CDR2 SFDVKD come from the germline V gene. V dropped 3 bases and J dropped 5 bases, with 15 bases sitting between them. The CDR3 region is CATSDSNRVGTEAFF. The CDR3 region has the DNA TGTGCCACCAGTGATAGTAACAGGGTCGGTACTGAAGCTTTCTTT.

The chain couples TRBV6-1 to TRBJ1-5, with 8 positions matching TRBD1. V was clipped by 6 bases and J by 6 bases; unmatched bases: 10. CDR3 length: 15 amino acids. Germline V gives CDR1 MNHNS, CDR2 SASEGT. The CDR3 region is CASSPTGEGSQPQHF. The CDR3 DNA follows: TGTGCCAGCAGCCCGACAGGGGAAGGTAGTCAGCCCCAGCATTTT.